The next 21 T cell receptor beta chains were all read from a single sample in a study of CD8 T cells in ankylosing spondylitis. TCRdb itself ran the 5' RACE reads through MiXCR, one entry per CDR3 protein. The sample lists some 120,000 distinct CDR3 sequences; about an eighth were seen once. Sequencing was done on a sample of blood, either unsorted or a sorted T cell fraction (not recorded which). The receptors derive from a female donor with ankylosing spondylitis or in good health (not recorded which).

In its sample, this clonotype was seen a few times. The chain uses TRBV12-3 or TRBV12-4 and TRBJ2-7; D gene uncertain. V lost 5 bases, J lost 3 bases, and 17 bases lay in between. The CDR3 loop spans 15 amino acids. CDR3 in amino acids: CASSEKHGWNYEQYF. The CDR3 DNA follows: TGTGCCAGCAGTGAGAAACACGGATGGAACTACGAGCAGTACTTC.

This clonotype was recorded many times. V is TRBV6-5 and J is TRBJ2-1; TRBD2 aligns across 8 bases. From germline, CDR1 is MNHEY and CDR2 SVGAGI. The CDR3 consists of 14 residues. V was clipped by 4 bases and J by 10 bases; unmatched bases: 9. The CDR3 nucleotides are TGTGCCAGCAGTTCCGGGACTAGTGGAATCGAGCAGTTCTTC. Encoded protein: CASSSGTSGIEQFF.

Only a few counts were recorded for this clonotype. The genes are TRBV10-3 and TRBJ1-2; 8 bases align to TRBD1. Germline CDR1 reads ENHRY; CDR2 reads SYGVKD. CDR3 length equals 13 residues. The trim removed 11 bases at V and 6 bases at J, leaving 11 bases unmatched. This chain's CDR3 is CAVSTGAMDGYTF. CDR3 in DNA: TGTGCCGTCTCGACAGGGGCAATGGATGGCTACACCTTC.

The J gene is TRBJ1-1, the V gene TRBV10-2; the D is unclear. Trimming removed 4 bases from V and 1 base from J, with 7 bases in between. In germline, CDR1 is WSHSY, CDR2 SAAADI. CDR3 length equals 13 residues. The CDR3 region has the DNA TGCGCCAGCAGTGTTAGAGGGAACACTGAAGCTTTCTTT. Its translation: CASSVRGNTEAFF.

This clonotype was seen more than once but under ten times. The CDR3 loop is CASSIAGQLYNEQFF. The CDR3 nucleotides are TGCGCCAGCAGCATCGCCGGACAGCTTTACAATGAGCAGTTCTTC. The chain uses TRBV5-1 and TRBJ2-1; the D gene is possibly TRBD1 (6 bases). Trimming stripped 4 bases from V and 4 bases from J, with 15 bases between. Germline V gives CDR1 SGHRS, CDR2 YFSETQ. The CDR3 consists of 15 residues.

This clonotype was detected ten times or more. CDR3 sequence (DNA): TGTGCCAGCAGTGACGGGACAGGGGTGAACACTGAAGCTTTCTTT. The encoded protein is CASSDGTGVNTEAFF. The chain combines TRBV25-1 with TRBJ1-1; 10 bases align to TRBD1. The CDR3 runs to 15 residues. The junction had 1 base not matched to a gene; V was cut back by 3 bases and J by 0 bases. CDR1 MGHDK and CDR2 SYGVNS come from the germline V gene.

This clonotype was found many times. The V and J genes are TRBV4-2 and TRBJ2-6; D not certain. In germline, CDR1 is LGHNA, CDR2 YNFKEQ. The CDR3 contains 15 residues. The V end lost 1 base, the J end lost 1 base, and 5 bases lay between the germline ends. CDR3: CASSQGPSGANVLTF. CDR3 DNA: TGTGCCAGCAGCCAAGGTCCATCTGGGGCCAACGTCCTGACTTTC.

The chain joins TRBV7-6 to TRBJ2-7; D remains unclear. V shed 5 bases and J shed 6 bases, with 14 bases lying between them. This CDR3 has 13 residues. Germline V gives CDR1 SGHVS, CDR2 FNYEAQ. CDR3 in DNA: TGTGCCAGCAGCCCGGTCGGGCAAGGCGAGCAGTACTTC. Protein product: CASSPVGQGEQYF.

This clonotype has only a few counts. This chain connects TRBV7-2 to TRBJ2-7; no firm D call. Germline V lookup: CDR1 SGHTA, CDR2 FQGNSA. The CDR3 spans 13 residues. V was shortened by 3 bases and J by 5 bases, with 11 bases between the two germline ends. CDR3 DNA: TGTGCCAGCAGCTTGTATGGGGTGAACGAGCAGTACTTC. It codes for CASSLYGVNEQYF.

The chain links TRBV5-1 to TRBJ2-3, with D unresolved. Germline lookup yields CDR1 SGHRS and CDR2 YFSETQ. The CDR3 extends over 18 amino acids. Trimming took 1 base from V and 4 from J, leaving 22 bases between them. DNA of the CDR3: TGCGCCAGCAGCTTGCGGTTCAGGATCCGAGTCGGCGCAGATACGCAGTATTTT. It specifies CASSLRFRIRVGADTQYF.

This clonotype has a count of ten or more. CDR3: CASKQDYTGELFF. In DNA, the CDR3 is TGCGCCAGCAAACAGGACTACACCGGGGAGCTGTTTTTT. The V gene is TRBV5-1, the J gene TRBJ2-2; D possibly matches TRBD1 or TRBD2 (5 bases each). Germline values: CDR1 SGHRS, CDR2 YFSETQ. The CDR3 runs 13 residues. V was trimmed by 6 bases and J by 3 bases, leaving 9 bases between them.

The V and J genes are TRBV19 and TRBJ1-2; D possibly corresponds to TRBD1 (5 bases). Trimming took off 5 bases at V and 5 bases at J, with 18 bases between the two ends. Per germline, CDR1 LNHDA and CDR2 SQIVND (reference sequence). The CDR3 runs 15 residues. CDR3 in DNA: TGTGCCAGTAGTGGTCAAAACAGGATTGAGTATGGCTACACCTTC. It encodes CASSGQNRIEYGYTF.

This clonotype was seen repeatedly, ten times or more. The chain combines TRBV5-1 with TRBJ1-2; 8 nucleotides match TRBD1. CDR3 size: 13 residues. Germline V gives CDR1 SGHRS, CDR2 YFSETQ. Trimming at V came to 0 bases and at J to 12 bases, leaving 7 bases not matched to a gene. The DNA for the CDR3 is TGCGCCAGCAGCTTGGAGGGGACAGGCATGAACACCTTC. Amino acid sequence: CASSLEGTGMNTF.

This clonotype was observed many times. V and J are TRBV12-3 or TRBV12-4 and TRBJ1-2; D is undetermined. The V end lost 5 bases, the J end lost 5 bases, and 12 bases lay between the germline ends. This CDR3 has 13 amino acids. CDR3 in amino acids: CASSRSDFYGYTF. CDR3 bases: TGTGCCAGCAGTCGCAGCGATTTTTATGGCTACACCTTC.

Ten or more counts support this clonotype. The chain combines TRBV12-3 or TRBV12-4 with TRBJ2-1; the D call may be TRBD1 or TRBD2 (5 bases each). The CDR3 extends over 14 amino acids. V was shortened by 3 bases and J by 7 bases, with 13 bases between the two germline ends. CDR3 amino acids: CASSFQGPSNEQFF. Written as DNA, the CDR3 is TGTGCCAGCAGTTTCCAGGGACCGTCGAATGAGCAGTTCTTC.

This clonotype was counted many times. This chain connects TRBV29-1 to TRBJ2-5, with D perhaps TRBD1 (6 bases). Trimming left V 0 bases short and J 0 bases short, with 14 bases between. The CDR3 has 16 amino acids. Germline V lookup: CDR1 SQVTM, CDR2 ANQGSEA. The CDR3, as DNA: TGCAGCGTTGAAGATACGGACAGAACAGACCAAGAGACCCAGTACTTC. Its protein is CSVEDTDRTDQETQYF.

At least ten counts were recorded for this clonotype. The chain combines TRBV5-1 with TRBJ1-4; D perhaps matches TRBD1 (6 bases). V lost 0 bases to trimming and J lost 7 bases, with 10 bases between them. There are 14 residues in the CDR3. In germline, CDR1 is SGHRS, CDR2 YFSETQ. The CDR3 bases are TGCGCCAGCAGCTTGGATGGGACAAGTGAAAAACTGTTTTTT. Encoded protein: CASSLDGTSEKLFF.

This clonotype was picked up many times. The CDR3 nucleotides are TGTGCCAGCAGTGAAGCGCGTCAGGGAAGACAGCCCCAGCATTTT. This translates into CASSEARQGRQPQHF. This rearrangement joins TRBV2 to TRBJ1-5; possibly TRBD1 for D (5 bases). This CDR3 has 15 amino acids. Trimming removed 0 bases from V and 7 bases from J, with 13 bases in between. CDR1 and CDR2 from the germline V gene are SNHLY and FYNNEI.

The chain employs TRBV11-2 and TRBJ1-2; the D is unclear. Germline V lookup: CDR1 SGHAT, CDR2 FQNNGV. The CDR3 is 13 amino acids. Trimming removed 4 bases from V and 7 bases from J, with 13 bases in between. The CDR3 loop is CASSSDSGRGYTF. DNA of the CDR3: TGTGCCAGCAGCTCAGACTCAGGACGTGGCTACACCTTC.

This clonotype showed up just a few times. The genes are TRBV30 and TRBJ2-7; D is tentatively TRBD1 or TRBD2 (5 bases each). The V gene's germline CDR1 is GTSNPN and CDR2 SVGIG (reference sequence). There are 13 residues in the CDR3. The V gene lost 8 bases and the J gene lost 0 bases, with 14 bases spanning the gap. The CDR3 DNA is TGTGCCGGCCAATCGGGACCCTCCTACGAGCAGTACTTC. This sequence encodes CAGQSGPSYEQYF.

This clonotype was counted only a few times. The chain uses TRBV28 and TRBJ1-5, with D maybe TRBD1 (6 bases). The V end was cut by 6 bases, the J end by 3 bases, with 15 bases between. In germline, CDR1 is MDHEN, CDR2 SYDVKM. The CDR3 contains 15 residues. CDR3 amino acids: CASSLIRQDNQPQHF. The CDR3 nucleotides read TGTGCCAGCAGCCTAATAAGACAGGACAATCAGCCCCAGCATTTT.